Listed below are T cell receptor beta chains from one sample, sequenced in a study of T cells in localized non-small cell lung cancer. Using immunoSEQ multiplex PCR, the repertoire was profiled, and TCRdb retains in-frame clones only, with some absent. The sample includes about 21,000 clones, roughly 90% seen only once; the top ten take 5.5% to 7%. Material: peripheral blood, obtained before any cancer treatment. The receptors derive from a male donor at least 60 years old with stage I squamous cell lung carcinoma. The CDR3 runs from the conserved cysteine through the conserved F or W. The D gene is left open where the match is weak. Some rows mark clone size as missing; the rest say once, few, many or name a class of expanded clone.

clone size	V gene	D gene	J gene	CDR3 DNA	CDR3 protein
NA	TRBV14	NA	TRBJ2-3	TGTGCCAGCAGCCAAGACAAGGGATCGCAGTATTTT	CASSQDKGSQYF
NA	TRBV27	NA	TRBJ1-5	TGTGCCAGCAGTGCGTGGAGGGGAGGGAGCAATCAGCCCCAGCATTTT	CASSAWRGGSNQPQHF
NA	TRBV18	TRBD1	TRBJ2-3	TGTGCCAGCTCTCAAGGGGGGACAGGAGGCACAGATACGCAGTATTTT	CASSQGGTGGTDTQYF
NA	TRBV6-5	NA	TRBJ1-3	TGTGCCAGCAGATTGACAGGTTCTGGAAACACCATATATTTT	CASRLTGSGNTIYF
NA	TRBV19	NA	TRBJ1-1	TGTGCCAGTAGTATACTTTCTGAAGCTTTCTTT	CASSILSEAFF
once	TRBV5-1	TRBD1	TRBJ1-1	TGCGCCAGCACAGCGAGACAGGGAGGGAACACTGAAGCTTTCTTT	CASTARQGGNTEAFF
NA	TRBV7-3	NA	TRBJ2-3	TGTGCCAGCAGCGAGACTTTACACACAGATACGCAGTATTTT	CASSETLHTDTQYF
NA	TRBV5-4	NA	TRBJ2-2	TGTGCCAGCAGCGCAGCAGGGTTCGGCGGGGAGCTGTTTTTT	CASSAAGFGGELFF
NA	TRBV19	NA	TRBJ1-5	TGTGCCAGTAGTATTGGTCAGAGGCAGCCCCAGCATTTT	CASSIGQRQPQHF
NA	TRBV9	TRBD1	TRBJ2-2	TGTGCCAGCAGAGGGGGCGGAACCGGGGAGCTGTTTTTT	CASRGGGTGELFF
NA	TRBV5-1	NA	TRBJ1-5	TGCGCCAGCAGCTTGGGCGGGGACTCCTATCAGCCCCAGCATTTT	CASSLGGDSYQPQHF
NA	TRBV9	TRBD1	TRBJ1-4	TGTGCCAGCAGCGTTTCCGGCGACAGGGGAGAAAAACTGTTTTTT	CASSVSGDRGEKLFF
few	TRBV19	NA	TRBJ2-7	TGTGCCAGTAGTCGGACAGTTTCCTACGAGCAGTACTTC	CASSRTVSYEQYF
NA	TRBV6-1	TRBD1	TRBJ1-1	TGTGCCACCAAACAGGGGGCCACTGAAGCTTTCTTT	CATKQGATEAFF
NA	TRBV25-1	NA	TRBJ1-5	TGTGCCAGCAGTGATAGCCGTTACAATCAGCCCCAGCATTTT	CASSDSRYNQPQHF
NA	TRBV7-2	NA	TRBJ1-2	TGTGCCAGCAGTAGATCCGGGACTAGCCAGCAATCTAACTATGGCTACACCTTC	CASSRSGTSQQSNYGYTF
few	TRBV7-9	NA	TRBJ1-6	TGTGCCAGCAGCCCCGGGTATGGAGGCTCACCCCTCCACTTT	CASSPGYGGSPLHF
NA	TRBV5-1	NA	TRBJ2-7	TGCGCCAGCAGCTCTGGACAGAAGCAGTACTTC	CASSSGQKQYF
NA	TRBV29-1	NA	TRBJ1-2	TGCAGCGTTGAAGATTGGCAGGGCAAAGGCTACACCTTC	CSVEDWQGKGYTF
NA	TRBV11-2	TRBD1	TRBJ1-2	TGTGCCAGCAGCTGGAGAGGGACAGGGCGTGGTGGCTACACCTTC	CASSWRGTGRGGYTF
NA	TRBV6-1	TRBD1	TRBJ1-4	TGTGCCAGCAGTGAAGTTACAGGGGGGAATGAAAAACTGTTTTTT	CASSEVTGGNEKLFF
NA	TRBV27	TRBD2	TRBJ2-3	TGTGCCAGCAGCCGTGGGAGGGTAACAGATACGCAGTATTTT	CASSRGRVTDTQYF
few	TRBV18	NA	TRBJ2-7	TGTGCCAGCTCACCACCAAACAGCCCCAACACTGTCTACGAGCAGTACTTC	CASSPPNSPNTVYEQYF
NA	TRBV6-5	NA	TRBJ1-3	TGTGCCAGCAGCAGGTTGGGCTCTGGAAACACCATATATTTT	CASSRLGSGNTIYF
once	TRBV19	NA	TRBJ1-2	TGTGCCAGTAATCAGGCTCGCTATGGCTACACCTTC	CASNQARYGYTF
NA	TRBV7-6	NA	TRBJ2-1	TGTGCCAGCAGCTTAGAAAGCAATGAGCAGTTCTTC	CASSLESNEQFF
NA	TRBV6-5	NA	TRBJ1-2	TGTGCCATCGGGAACAGGGAAGATGGCTACACCTTC	CAIGNREDGYTF
NA	TRBV5-1	TRBD1	TRBJ1-2	TGCGCCAGCAGCTTGGTGGGACAGGGGGAGAACTATGGCTACACCTTC	CASSLVGQGENYGYTF
NA	TRBV6-4	TRBD2	TRBJ2-1	TGTGCCAGCAGGCGGACTAGCGGGGGTAGAGATGAGCAGTTCTTC	CASRRTSGGRDEQFF
NA	TRBV6-5	NA	TRBJ2-7	TGTGCCAGCAGTTACGGCCTTGGGACAAGCTACGAGCAGTACTTC	CASSYGLGTSYEQYF
few	TRBV19	NA	TRBJ1-5	TGTGCCAGTAGCTTCAGGGGCGGTGGTCAGCCCCAGCATTTT	CASSFRGGGQPQHF
NA	TRBV27	TRBD1	TRBJ1-1	TGTGCCAGCAGCTTGACCGTACCGGGACAGGGGGCGATTGAAGCTTTCTTT	CASSLTVPGQGAIEAFF
NA	TRBV21-1	NA	TRBJ1-6	TGTGCCAGCAGCGAGGACAGGGGGTATTCACCCCTCCACTTT	CASSEDRGYSPLHF
NA	TRBV11-3	NA	TRBJ1-1	TGTGCCAGCAGCGGAACGACTGGGGCTGAAGCTTTCTTT	CASSGTTGAEAFF
NA	TRBV7-8	TRBD1	TRBJ2-7	TGTGCCAGCAGCTCCTTATCCGGGACAGGGGGCTCCGAGCAGTACTTC	CASSSLSGTGGSEQYF
NA	TRBV7-8	TRBD1	TRBJ1-2	TGTGCCAGCAGCTTTTCCGGGACAGGGAATGGCTACACCTTC	CASSFSGTGNGYTF
NA	TRBV5-1	TRBD1	TRBJ2-1	TGCGCCAGCAGCTTGGCGGCAGGGGGCTCCTACAATGAGCAGTTCTTC	CASSLAAGGSYNEQFF
once	TRBV29-1	TRBD1	TRBJ2-7	TGCAGCTATTCCCGGACAGGCTACTACGAGCAGTACTTC	CSYSRTGYYEQYF
NA	TRBV6-1	NA	TRBJ1-3	TGTGCCAGCAGCCCAAGGGAGATCGCAGGAAACACCATATATTTT	CASSPREIAGNTIYF
NA	TRBV27	NA	TRBJ1-1	TGTGCCAGCAGCTTATCCTATAACAGGGTTGGAGCTTTCTTT	CASSLSYNRVGAFF
NA	TRBV30	TRBD1	TRBJ1-6	TGTGCCTGGAAGGGACAGACGGATTCACCCCTCCACTTT	CAWKGQTDSPLHF
NA	TRBV5-1	NA	TRBJ1-2	TGCGCCAGCAGCTTGACTGTAAGCTATGGCTACACCTTC	CASSLTVSYGYTF
NA	TRBV15	NA	TRBJ2-7	TGTGCCACCAGCAGAGGGAGGGGCTACGAGCAGTACTTC	CATSRGRGYEQYF
NA	TRBV7-3	NA	TRBJ2-7	TGTGCCAGCAGCTCCTATCCTGGAAGCTCCTACGAGCAGTACTTC	CASSSYPGSSYEQYF
NA	TRBV18	NA	TRBJ2-3	TGTGCCAGCTCACTCCGCACAGATACGCAGTATTTT	CASSLRTDTQYF
NA	TRBV7-9	NA	TRBJ2-3	TGTGCCAGCAGCTTAGTATATGGGGTGGGAGATACGCAGTATTTT	CASSLVYGVGDTQYF
few	TRBV11-2	TRBD1	TRBJ1-2	TGTGCCAGCAGCCGGGACAGGGGGCAGGTTGTCTATGGCTACACCTTC	CASSRDRGQVVYGYTF
NA	TRBV14	NA	TRBJ1-1	TGTGCCAGCAGCCAAGAGACCCGTAACACTGAAGCTTTCTTT	CASSQETRNTEAFF
NA	TRBV28	NA	TRBJ1-2	TGTGCCAGCAGCCTTCAGGGGGGCTACACCTTC	CASSLQGGYTF
NA	TRBV29-1	TRBD1	TRBJ2-6	TGCAGCGTTGTAACACAGGGGGCTGGGGCCAACGTCCTGACTTTC	CSVVTQGAGANVLTF
NA	TRBV6-1	TRBD1	TRBJ1-6	TGTGCCAGCACCCGGGACAGGGAAGGTTCACCCCTCCACTTT	CASTRDREGSPLHF
NA	TRBV20-1	NA	TRBJ2-7	TGCAGTGCTCGTAGCGGCCACGAGCAGTACTTC	CSARSGHEQYF
once	TRBV27	NA	TRBJ2-3	TGTGCCACCCAGCCCCATGGCACAGATACGCAGTATTTT	CATQPHGTDTQYF
NA	TRBV4-1	TRBD1	TRBJ1-6	TGCGCCAGCAGCCAAGGGGGCGGACAGGCCGATAATTCACCCCTCCACTTT	CASSQGGGQADNSPLHF